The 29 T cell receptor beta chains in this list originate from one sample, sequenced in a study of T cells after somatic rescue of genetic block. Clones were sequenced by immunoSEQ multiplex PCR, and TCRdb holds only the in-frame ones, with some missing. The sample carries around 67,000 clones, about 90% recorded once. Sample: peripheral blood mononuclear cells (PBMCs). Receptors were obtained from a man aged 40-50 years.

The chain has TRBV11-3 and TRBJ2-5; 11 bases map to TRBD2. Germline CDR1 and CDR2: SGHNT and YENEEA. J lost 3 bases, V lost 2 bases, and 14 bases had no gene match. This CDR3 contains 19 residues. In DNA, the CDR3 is TGTGCCAGCAGCTTAAGTCGGAGGGTAGCGGGAGGGCCCGAAGAGACCCAGTACTTC. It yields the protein CASSLSRRVAGGPEETQYF.

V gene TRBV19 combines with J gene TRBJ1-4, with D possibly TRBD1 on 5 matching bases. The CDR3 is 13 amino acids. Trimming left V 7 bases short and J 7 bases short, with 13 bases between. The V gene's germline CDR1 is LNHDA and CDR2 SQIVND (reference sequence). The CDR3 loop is CASNSGWGEKLFF. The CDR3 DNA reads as TGTGCCAGTAATTCAGGGTGGGGTGAAAAACTGTTTTTT.

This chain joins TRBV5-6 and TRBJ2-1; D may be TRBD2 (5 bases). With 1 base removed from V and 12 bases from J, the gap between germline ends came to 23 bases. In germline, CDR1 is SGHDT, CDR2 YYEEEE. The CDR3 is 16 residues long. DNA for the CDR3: TGTGCCAGCAGCTTGAGGCTAGCTGGGAATTGGATCGGGCAGTTCTTC. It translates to CASSLRLAGNWIGQFF. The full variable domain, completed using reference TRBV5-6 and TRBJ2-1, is DAGVTQSPTHLIKTRGQQVTLRCSPKSGHDTVSWYQQALGQGPQFIFQYYEEEERQRGNFPDRFSGHQFPNYSSELNVNALLLGDSALYLCASSLRLAGNWIGQFFGPGTRLTVL.

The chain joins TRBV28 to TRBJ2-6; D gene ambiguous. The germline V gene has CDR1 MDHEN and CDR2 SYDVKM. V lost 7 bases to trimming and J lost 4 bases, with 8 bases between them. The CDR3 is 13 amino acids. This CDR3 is CASMMPGANVLTF. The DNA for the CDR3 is TGTGCCAGCATGATGCCCGGGGCCAACGTCCTGACTTTC.

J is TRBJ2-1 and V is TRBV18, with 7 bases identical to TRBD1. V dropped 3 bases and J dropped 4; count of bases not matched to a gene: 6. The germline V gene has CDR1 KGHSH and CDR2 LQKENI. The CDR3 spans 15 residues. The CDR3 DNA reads TGTGCCAGCTCACCGGGACAGACTACATACAATGAGCAGTTCTTC. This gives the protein CASSPGQTTYNEQFF.

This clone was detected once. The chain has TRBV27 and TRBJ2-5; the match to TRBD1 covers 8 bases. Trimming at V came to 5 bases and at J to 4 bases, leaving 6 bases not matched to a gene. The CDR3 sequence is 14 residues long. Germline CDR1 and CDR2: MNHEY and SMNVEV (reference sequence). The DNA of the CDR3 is TGTGCCAGCAGTCCCCGGGACAGGCGAGAGACCCAGTACTTC. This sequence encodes CASSPRDRRETQYF.

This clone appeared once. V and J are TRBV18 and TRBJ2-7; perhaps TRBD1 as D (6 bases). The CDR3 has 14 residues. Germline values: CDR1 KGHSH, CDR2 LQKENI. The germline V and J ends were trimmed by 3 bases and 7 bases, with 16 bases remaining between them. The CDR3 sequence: CASSPGTRTGEQYF. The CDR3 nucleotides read TGTGCCAGCTCACCGGGGACACGGACGGGGGAGCAGTACTTC.

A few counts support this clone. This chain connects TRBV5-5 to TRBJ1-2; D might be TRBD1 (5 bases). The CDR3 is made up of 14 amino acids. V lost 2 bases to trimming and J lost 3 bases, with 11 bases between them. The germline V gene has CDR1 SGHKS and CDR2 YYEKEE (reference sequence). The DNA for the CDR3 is TGTGCCAGCAGCTTTCAGGGTGTTTACTATGGCTACACCTTC. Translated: CASSFQGVYYGYTF. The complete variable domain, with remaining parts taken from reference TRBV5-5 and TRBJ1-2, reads DAGVTQSPTHLIKTRGQQVTLRCSPISGHKSVSWYQQVLGQGPQFIFQYYEKEERGRGNFPDRFSARQFPNYSSELNVNALLLGDSALYLCASSFQGVYYGYTFGSGTRLTVV.

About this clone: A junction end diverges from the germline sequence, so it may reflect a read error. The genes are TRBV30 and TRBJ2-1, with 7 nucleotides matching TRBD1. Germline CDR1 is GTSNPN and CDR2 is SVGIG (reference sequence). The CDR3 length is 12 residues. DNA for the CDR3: TGTGCCCGGAGACAGGGCTACAATGAGCAGTTCTTC. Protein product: CARRQGYNEQFF.

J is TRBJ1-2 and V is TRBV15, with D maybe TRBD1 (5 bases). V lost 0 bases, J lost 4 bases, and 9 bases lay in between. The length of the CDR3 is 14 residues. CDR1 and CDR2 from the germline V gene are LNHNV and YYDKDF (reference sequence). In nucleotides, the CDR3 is TGTGCCACCAGCAGAGAAGTACAGGCCTATGGCTACACCTTC. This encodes CATSREVQAYGYTF.

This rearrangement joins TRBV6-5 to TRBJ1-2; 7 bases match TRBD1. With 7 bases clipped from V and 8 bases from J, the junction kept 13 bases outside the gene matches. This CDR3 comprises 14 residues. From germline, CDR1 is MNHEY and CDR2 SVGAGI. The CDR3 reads CASTTTDRILGYTF. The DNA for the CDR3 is TGTGCCAGCACCACTACGGACAGGATCCTGGGCTACACCTTC.

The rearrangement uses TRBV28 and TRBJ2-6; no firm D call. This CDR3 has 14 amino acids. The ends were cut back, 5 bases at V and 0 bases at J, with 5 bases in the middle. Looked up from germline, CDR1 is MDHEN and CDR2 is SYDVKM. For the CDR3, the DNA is TGTGCCAGCAGTACAAGCTCTGGGGCCAACGTCCTGACTTTC. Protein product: CASSTSSGANVLTF.

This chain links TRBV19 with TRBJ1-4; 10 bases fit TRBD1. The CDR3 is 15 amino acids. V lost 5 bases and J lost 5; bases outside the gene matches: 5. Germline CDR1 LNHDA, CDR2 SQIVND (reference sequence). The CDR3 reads CASSPQTGGNEKLFF. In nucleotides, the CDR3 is TGTGCCAGTAGTCCTCAGACAGGGGGCAATGAAAAACTGTTTTTT. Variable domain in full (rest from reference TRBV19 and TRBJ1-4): DGGITQSPKYLFRKEGQNVTLSCEQNLNHDAMYWYRQDPGQGLRLIYYSQIVNDFQKGDIAEGYSVSREKKESFPLTVTSAQKNPTAFYLCASSPQTGGNEKLFFGSGTQLSVL.

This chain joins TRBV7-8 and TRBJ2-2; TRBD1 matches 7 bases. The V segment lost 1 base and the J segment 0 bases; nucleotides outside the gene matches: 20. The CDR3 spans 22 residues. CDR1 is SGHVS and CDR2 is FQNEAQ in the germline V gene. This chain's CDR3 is CASSLEAGFRDSVRANTGELFF. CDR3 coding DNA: TGTGCCAGCAGCTTAGAGGCCGGGTTCCGGGACAGCGTAAGAGCGAACACCGGGGAGCTGTTTTTT.

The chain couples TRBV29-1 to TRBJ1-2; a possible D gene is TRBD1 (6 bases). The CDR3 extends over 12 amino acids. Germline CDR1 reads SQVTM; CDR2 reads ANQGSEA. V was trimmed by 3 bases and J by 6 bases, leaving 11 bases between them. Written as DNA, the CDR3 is TGCAGCGTTGAGGGTCAGGGGAATGGCTACACCTTC. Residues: CSVEGQGNGYTF.

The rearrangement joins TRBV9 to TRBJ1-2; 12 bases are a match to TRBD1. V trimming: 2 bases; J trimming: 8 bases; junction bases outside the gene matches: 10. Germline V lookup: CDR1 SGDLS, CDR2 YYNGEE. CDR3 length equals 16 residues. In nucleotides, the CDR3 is TGTGCCAGCAGCGTGGACCGGGACAGGGGGCTCCGGGGCTACACCTTC. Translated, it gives CASSVDRDRGLRGYTF.

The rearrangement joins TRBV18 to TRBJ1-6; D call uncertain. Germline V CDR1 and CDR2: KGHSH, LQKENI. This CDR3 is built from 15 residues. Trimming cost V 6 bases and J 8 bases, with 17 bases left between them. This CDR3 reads CASSRTGSSDSPLHF. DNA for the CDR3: TGTGCCAGCTCGCGGACCGGGTCCTCAGATTCACCCCTCCACTTT.

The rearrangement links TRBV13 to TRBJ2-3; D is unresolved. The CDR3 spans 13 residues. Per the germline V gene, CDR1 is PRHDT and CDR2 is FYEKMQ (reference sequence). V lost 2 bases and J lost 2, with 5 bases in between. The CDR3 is CASSLRFTDTQYF. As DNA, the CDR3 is TGTGCCAGCAGCTTACGGTTCACAGATACGCAGTATTTT.

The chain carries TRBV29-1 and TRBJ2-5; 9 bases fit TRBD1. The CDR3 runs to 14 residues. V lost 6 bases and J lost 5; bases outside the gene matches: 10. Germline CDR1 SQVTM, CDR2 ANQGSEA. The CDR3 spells CSVQDRGSRETQYF. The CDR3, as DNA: TGCAGCGTCCAGGACAGGGGATCCCGGGAGACCCAGTACTTC.

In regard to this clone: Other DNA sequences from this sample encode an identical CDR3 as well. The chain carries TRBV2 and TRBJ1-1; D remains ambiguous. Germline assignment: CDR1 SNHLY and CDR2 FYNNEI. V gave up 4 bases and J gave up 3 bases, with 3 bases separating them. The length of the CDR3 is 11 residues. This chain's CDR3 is CASSVDTEAFF. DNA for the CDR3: TGTGCCAGCAGTGTCGACACTGAAGCTTTCTTT.

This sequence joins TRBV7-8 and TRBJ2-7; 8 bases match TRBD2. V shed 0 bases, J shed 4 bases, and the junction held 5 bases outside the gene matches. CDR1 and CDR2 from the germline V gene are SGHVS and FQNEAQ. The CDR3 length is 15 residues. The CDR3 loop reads CASSLAKRERYEQYF. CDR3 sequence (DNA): TGTGCCAGCAGCTTAGCCAAGCGGGAGAGATACGAGCAGTACTTC.

CDR3 protein: CASSKLRTGSVGYTF. The CDR3 region has the DNA TGTGCCAGCAGCAAACTCCGGACAGGATCTGTTGGCTACACCTTC. V and J are TRBV5-8 and TRBJ1-2; 7 bases align to TRBD1. The CDR3 has 15 residues. V shed 4 bases, J shed 7 bases, and the junction held 13 bases outside the gene matches. Germline assignment: CDR1 SGHTS and CDR2 YDEGEE.

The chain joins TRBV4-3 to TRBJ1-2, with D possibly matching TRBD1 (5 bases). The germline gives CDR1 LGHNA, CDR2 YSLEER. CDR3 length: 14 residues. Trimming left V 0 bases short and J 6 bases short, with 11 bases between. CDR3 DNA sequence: TGCGCCAGCAGCCAAGATCCTAGGGGCGATGGCTACACCTTC. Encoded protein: CASSQDPRGDGYTF.

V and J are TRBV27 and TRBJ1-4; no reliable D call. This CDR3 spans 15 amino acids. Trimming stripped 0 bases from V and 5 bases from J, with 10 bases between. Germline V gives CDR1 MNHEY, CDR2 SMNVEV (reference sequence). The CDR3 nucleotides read TGTGCCAGCAGTTTATCGGGTGGGCAAAATGAAAAACTGTTTTTT. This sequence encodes CASSLSGGQNEKLFF.

Written as DNA, the CDR3 is TGTGCCAGCAGCTCAGACAGGTACAATCAGCCCCAGCATTTT. Its translation: CASSSDRYNQPQHF. The rearrangement uses TRBV7-9 and TRBJ1-5, with D possibly TRBD1 on 6 matching bases. Trimming took 4 bases from V and 3 from J, leaving 10 bases between them. This CDR3 has 14 amino acids. The germline V gene has CDR1 SEHNR and CDR2 FQNEAQ (reference sequence).

The CDR3: CASRDNTYRGRGQPQHF. CDR3 nucleotides: TGTGCCAGCAGAGATAATACCTACAGGGGGCGGGGGCAGCCCCAGCATTTT. The chain has TRBV28 and TRBJ1-5; 9 bases align to TRBD1. The CDR3 length is 17 residues. J lost 7 bases, V lost 6 bases, and 16 bases had no gene match. CDR1 MDHEN and CDR2 SYDVKM come from the germline V gene.

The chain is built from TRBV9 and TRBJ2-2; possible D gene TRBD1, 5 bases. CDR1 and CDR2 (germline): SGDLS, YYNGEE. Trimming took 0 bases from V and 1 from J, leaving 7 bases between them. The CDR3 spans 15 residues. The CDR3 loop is CASSVVDRNTGELFF. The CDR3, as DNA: TGTGCCAGCAGCGTAGTTGACAGGAACACCGGGGAGCTGTTTTTT.

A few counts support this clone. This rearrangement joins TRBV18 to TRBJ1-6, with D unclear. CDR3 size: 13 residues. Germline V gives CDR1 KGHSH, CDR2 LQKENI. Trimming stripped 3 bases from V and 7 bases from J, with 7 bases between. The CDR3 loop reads CASSPSQNSPLHF. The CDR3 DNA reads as TGTGCCAGCTCACCGTCACAGAATTCACCCCTCCACTTT.

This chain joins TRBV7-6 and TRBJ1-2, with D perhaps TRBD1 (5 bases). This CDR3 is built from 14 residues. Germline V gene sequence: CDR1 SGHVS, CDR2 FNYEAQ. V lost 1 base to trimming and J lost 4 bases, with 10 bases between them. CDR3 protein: CASSLDSGRYGYTF. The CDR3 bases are TGTGCCAGCAGCTTAGACTCAGGGCGCTATGGCTACACCTTC.